This T cell receptor beta chain is from a study of shared clonotypes between healthy human individuals. The wider study: Those who served as donors were a couple of women and three men between the ages of 18 and 49. There were three CD4 naive, three CD4 memory, two CD8 naive and one CD8 memory plates per donor.

With regard to this clone: Its antigen remains unidentified.

This CDR3 contains 14 residues. The V and J ends lost 0 bases and 8 bases, in that order; junction bases with no gene match: 7. In germline, CDR1 is SGHNT, CDR2 YYREEE (reference sequence). Under the authors' procedure: Sequence data from immunoSEQ were junction-only and lacked quality scores; consequently, filtering differed. Sequencing was performed with immunoSEQ multiplex PCR; in TCRdb, only in-frame clones are kept and a portion is missing. V, J and clone size are taken as reported in that table, and D and trimming were inferred from the DNA itself. The sample holds about 2.1 million clones; 93% are singletons and the top ten take about 1.6%. Study results and limitations: Clonotype sharing among donors likely depends on sequencing depth.

Positively selected for CCR7, the CD45RO-negative cells used as naive CD8 cells excluded terminally differentiated effector memory CD45RA+ cells. The sample taken for sequencing was naive CD8+ T cells from PBMCs. The sequence was obtained from a man aged 18 to 30 in good health. Some clones in this sample may be carry-over from other donors' samples. V and J are TRBV5-4 and TRBJ1-1, with TRBD1 matching over 7 bases. DNA of the CDR3: TGTGCCAGCAGCTTGGACAGGGGATTTTCGGAAGCTTTCTTT. This sequence encodes CASSLDRGFSEAFF.